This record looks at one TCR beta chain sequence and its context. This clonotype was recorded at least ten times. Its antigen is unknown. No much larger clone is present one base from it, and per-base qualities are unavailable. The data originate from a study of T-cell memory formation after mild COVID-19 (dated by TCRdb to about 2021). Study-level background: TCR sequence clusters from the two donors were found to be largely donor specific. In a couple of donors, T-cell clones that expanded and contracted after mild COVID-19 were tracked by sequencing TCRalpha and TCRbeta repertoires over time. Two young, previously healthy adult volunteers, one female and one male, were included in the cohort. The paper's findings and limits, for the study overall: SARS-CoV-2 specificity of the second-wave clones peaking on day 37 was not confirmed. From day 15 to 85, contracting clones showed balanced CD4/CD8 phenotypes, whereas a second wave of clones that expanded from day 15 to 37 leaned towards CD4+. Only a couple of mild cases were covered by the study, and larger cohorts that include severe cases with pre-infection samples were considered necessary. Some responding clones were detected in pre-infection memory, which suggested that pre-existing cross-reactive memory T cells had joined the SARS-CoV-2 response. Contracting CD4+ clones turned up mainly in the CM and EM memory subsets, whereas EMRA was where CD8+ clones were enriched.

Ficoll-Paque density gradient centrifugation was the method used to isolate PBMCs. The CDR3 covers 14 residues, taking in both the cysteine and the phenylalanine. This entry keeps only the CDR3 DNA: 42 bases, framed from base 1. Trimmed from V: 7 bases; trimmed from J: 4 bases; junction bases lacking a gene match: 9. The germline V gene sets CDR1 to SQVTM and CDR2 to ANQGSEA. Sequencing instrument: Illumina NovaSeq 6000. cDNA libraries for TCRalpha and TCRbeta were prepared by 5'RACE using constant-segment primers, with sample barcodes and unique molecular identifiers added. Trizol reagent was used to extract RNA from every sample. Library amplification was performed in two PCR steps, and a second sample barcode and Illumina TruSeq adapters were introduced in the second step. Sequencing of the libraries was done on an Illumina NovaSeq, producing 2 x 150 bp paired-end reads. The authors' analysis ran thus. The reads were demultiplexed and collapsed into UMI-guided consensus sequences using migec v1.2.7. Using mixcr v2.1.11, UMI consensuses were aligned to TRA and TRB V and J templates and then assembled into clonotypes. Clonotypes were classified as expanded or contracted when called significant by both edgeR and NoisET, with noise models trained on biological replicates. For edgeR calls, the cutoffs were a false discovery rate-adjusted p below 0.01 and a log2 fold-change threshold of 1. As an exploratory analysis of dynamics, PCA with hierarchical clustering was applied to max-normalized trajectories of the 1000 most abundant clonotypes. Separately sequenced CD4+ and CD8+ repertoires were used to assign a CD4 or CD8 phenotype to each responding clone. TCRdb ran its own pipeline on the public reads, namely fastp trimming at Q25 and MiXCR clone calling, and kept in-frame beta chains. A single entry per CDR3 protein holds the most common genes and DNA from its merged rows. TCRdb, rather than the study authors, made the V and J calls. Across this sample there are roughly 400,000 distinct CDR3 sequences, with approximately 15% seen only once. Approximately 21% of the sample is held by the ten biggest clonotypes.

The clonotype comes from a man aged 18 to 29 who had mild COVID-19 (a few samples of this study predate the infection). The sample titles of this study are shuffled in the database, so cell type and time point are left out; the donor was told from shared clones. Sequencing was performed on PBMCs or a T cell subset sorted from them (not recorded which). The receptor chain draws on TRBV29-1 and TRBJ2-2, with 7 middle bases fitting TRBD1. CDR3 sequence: CSASEQGSTGELFF. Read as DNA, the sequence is TGCAGCGCAAGTGAACAGGGGTCCACCGGGGAGCTGTTTTTT.